This paragraph reports one T cell receptor (beta chain). Its antigen is not identified. Assay used: immunoSEQ multiplex PCR; TCRdb lists only in-frame clones, some missing. The sample lists about 150,000 clones; 86% were seen once. The source of the sample is a study of T cell responses to AZD1222 COVID-19 vaccine. Findings and limits, study-wide: There were mostly white British donors and more females than males, and clonal diversity was possibly underestimated. Every sample of the repertoires postdated the peak T cell response. Across the whole spike, CD4 TCRs peaked at regions 160-218 and 743-854.

The CDR3 contains 15 residues. The germline V gene has CDR1 MNHEY and CDR2 SVGAGI. V shed 10 bases, J shed 0 bases, and the junction held 12 bases outside the gene matches. The sequencing here drew on peripheral blood, taken on day 0 of MenACWY control vaccination. This receptor was taken from an adult in good health. The genes are TRBV6-5 and TRBJ2-7, with 7 bases matching TRBD1. The CDR3 DNA reads TGTGCCACCCAAAAACGGGGACAGAGCTCCTACGAGCAGTACTTC. It encodes CATQKRGQSSYEQYF.